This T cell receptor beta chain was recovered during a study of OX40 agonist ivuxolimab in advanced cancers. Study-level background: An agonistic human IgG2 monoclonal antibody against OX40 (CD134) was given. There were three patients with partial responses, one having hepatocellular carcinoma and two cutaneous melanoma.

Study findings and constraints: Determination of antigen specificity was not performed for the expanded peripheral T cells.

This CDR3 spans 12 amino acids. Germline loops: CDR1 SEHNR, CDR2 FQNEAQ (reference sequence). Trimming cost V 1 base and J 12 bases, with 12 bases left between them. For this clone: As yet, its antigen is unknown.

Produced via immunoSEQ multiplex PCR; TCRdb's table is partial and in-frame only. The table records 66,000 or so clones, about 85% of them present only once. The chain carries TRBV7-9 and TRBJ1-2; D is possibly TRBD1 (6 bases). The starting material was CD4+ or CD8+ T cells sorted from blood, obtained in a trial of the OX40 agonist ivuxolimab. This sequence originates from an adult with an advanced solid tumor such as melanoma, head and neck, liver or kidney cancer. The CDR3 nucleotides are TGTGCCAGCAGCTTAGGGGCGGGGGCGAACACCTTC. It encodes CASSLGAGANTF.